This T cell receptor beta chain appears in the sequencing data of a study of blood T cell repertoires in COVID-19. Sequencing used immunoSEQ multiplex PCR; TCRdb keeps in-frame clones, though not all of them. The sample has about 410,000 clones, over 85% seen once; the top ten hold 1.5% to 2%. V lost 3 bases, J lost 5 bases, and 11 bases stayed unmatched. Germline V lookup: CDR1 LNHDA, CDR2 SQIVND (reference sequence). This CDR3 spans 17 amino acids. This chain joins TRBV19 and TRBJ2-2, with 8 bases matching TRBD2. Material: PBMCs or T cells enriched from blood (not recorded which). The receptor comes from a woman between 25 and 40 years old who had recovered from COVID-19. DNA of the CDR3: TGTGCCAGTAGTATTGCTCCGAGACTAGCGACTACCGGGGAGCTGTTTTTT. Its protein is CASSIAPRLATTGELFF. The variable domain in full, completed from reference TRBV19 and TRBJ2-2, reads DGGITQSPKYLFRKEGQNVTLSCEQNLNHDAMYWYRQDPGQGLRLIYYSQIVNDFQKGDIAEGYSVSREKKESFPLTVTSAQKNPTAFYLCASSIAPRLATTGELFFGEGSRLTVL.